The clone carrying this T cell receptor beta chain has only one observation. The data were obtained in a study of T cell changes during pregnancy in multiple sclerosis. Germline V gene data show CDR1 as SNHLY and CDR2 as FYNNEI. Trimming took off 10 bases at V and 8 bases at J, with 20 bases between the two ends. The CDR3 consists of 13 residues. Data came from immunoSEQ multiplex PCR; TCRdb stores just in-frame clones and leaves some out. The sample yields about 53,000 clones, 80% to 95% seen once. The rearrangement joins TRBV2 to TRBJ1-2; D call uncertain. The TCR sequence derives from a female donor with multiple sclerosis, enrolled in a pregnancy study. The sample in question was CD4+ T cells from peripheral blood mononuclear cells, obtained in the third trimester of pregnancy. The CDR3 sequence: CATKSDGKMGYTF. As DNA, the CDR3 is TGTGCCACCAAATCGGACGGGAAAATGGGCTACACCTTC.